This is a list of T cell receptor beta chains from one sample in a study of spatial heterogeneity in lung cancer. MiXCR, applied by TCRdb to the 5' RACE reads, yields one record per CDR3 protein. Seen here are about 53,000 distinct CDR3 sequences, 6% to 9% observed once, and the top ten hold around 2.6%. This sample comprised PBMCs, obtained at surgery. The receptors here all came from a female donor with early-stage non-small cell lung cancer. CDR3s include the opening cysteine and the closing phenylalanine or tryptophan. The order of the fields is D gene, J gene, V gene, CDR3 protein. The D gene is left open where the match is weak.

d_call: .; j_call: TRBJ1-1; v_call: TRBV6-2/TRBV6-3; cdr3_aa: CANRTGSTEAFF
d_call: TRBD2; j_call: TRBJ2-2; v_call: TRBV5-1; cdr3_aa: CASSAGLAGSTGELFF
d_call: .; j_call: TRBJ2-5; v_call: TRBV29-1; cdr3_aa: CSVEAGGETQYF
d_call: TRBD1; j_call: TRBJ2-2; v_call: TRBV7-9; cdr3_aa: CASSYRQGAGELFF
d_call: TRBD1; j_call: TRBJ2-7; v_call: TRBV6-5; cdr3_aa: CASSYGTGMSQYF
d_call: .; j_call: TRBJ2-5; v_call: TRBV6-1; cdr3_aa: CASVQQETQYF
d_call: .; j_call: TRBJ2-7; v_call: TRBV5-5; cdr3_aa: CASSSRGPTAYEQYF
d_call: .; j_call: TRBJ2-1; v_call: TRBV20-1; cdr3_aa: CSAKNGRDTYNEQFF
d_call: .; j_call: TRBJ1-2; v_call: TRBV20-1; cdr3_aa: CSARDSKTAYGYTF
d_call: .; j_call: TRBJ2-7; v_call: TRBV21-1; cdr3_aa: CASSKGWFAYEQYF
d_call: TRBD2; j_call: TRBJ2-1; v_call: TRBV28; cdr3_aa: CASSPGTSAYNEQFF
d_call: TRBD1; j_call: TRBJ1-2; v_call: TRBV9; cdr3_aa: CASSLTGTGAFGYTF
d_call: TRBD1; j_call: TRBJ2-5; v_call: TRBV5-1; cdr3_aa: CASGTGTETQYF
d_call: TRBD1; j_call: TRBJ1-5; v_call: TRBV28; cdr3_aa: CASSLGQSNQAQHF
d_call: .; j_call: TRBJ2-7; v_call: TRBV20-1; cdr3_aa: CSARVTGGYEQYF
d_call: .; j_call: TRBJ2-5; v_call: TRBV7-9; cdr3_aa: CASSLGGWGRETQYF
d_call: .; j_call: TRBJ1-4; v_call: TRBV20-1; cdr3_aa: CSARDQGAGNEKLFF
d_call: .; j_call: TRBJ2-2; v_call: TRBV19; cdr3_aa: CASRPGHSNTGELFF
d_call: TRBD2; j_call: TRBJ2-3; v_call: TRBV7-2; cdr3_aa: CASSWVAGGTDTQYF
d_call: .; j_call: TRBJ2-3; v_call: TRBV29-1; cdr3_aa: CSVDDWNTDTQYF
d_call: TRBD2; j_call: TRBJ2-1; v_call: TRBV19; cdr3_aa: CASSTGGLVQFF
d_call: TRBD2; j_call: TRBJ2-7; v_call: TRBV20-1; cdr3_aa: CSAQRLAGIYEQYF
d_call: .; j_call: TRBJ2-1; v_call: TRBV5-4; cdr3_aa: CASSPGGRFNEQFF
d_call: .; j_call: TRBJ2-6; v_call: TRBV28; cdr3_aa: CASSTGFYSGANVLTF
d_call: .; j_call: TRBJ2-1; v_call: TRBV10-3; cdr3_aa: CAISESIMGGNEQFF
d_call: .; j_call: TRBJ1-1; v_call: TRBV11-3; cdr3_aa: CASSSQANTEAFF
d_call: .; j_call: TRBJ2-1; v_call: TRBV28; cdr3_aa: CASSLSWTRGSYNEQFF
d_call: .; j_call: TRBJ2-5; v_call: TRBV15; cdr3_aa: CASRTGSTEKKTQYF
d_call: .; j_call: TRBJ2-7; v_call: TRBV6-6; cdr3_aa: CASRPLTLGYEQYF
d_call: .; j_call: TRBJ1-1; v_call: TRBV29-1; cdr3_aa: CSVELNEAFF
d_call: .; j_call: TRBJ1-3; v_call: TRBV12-3/TRBV12-4; cdr3_aa: CASSPGFGTGNTIYF
d_call: .; j_call: TRBJ1-1; v_call: TRBV6-1; cdr3_aa: CASSLRAGPNTEAFF
d_call: TRBD2; j_call: TRBJ2-3; v_call: TRBV20-1; cdr3_aa: CSASPYYPTSEFTDTQYF
d_call: TRBD2; j_call: TRBJ2-1; v_call: TRBV11-2; cdr3_aa: CASSLERGGNEQFF
d_call: .; j_call: TRBJ2-2; v_call: TRBV29-1; cdr3_aa: CSVRGPNTGELFF
d_call: TRBD1; j_call: TRBJ2-1; v_call: TRBV7-3; cdr3_aa: CASSLPGQNNEQFF
d_call: TRBD1; j_call: TRBJ1-1; v_call: TRBV12-3/TRBV12-4; cdr3_aa: CASSSGQGAGEAFF
d_call: .; j_call: TRBJ2-7; v_call: TRBV5-1; cdr3_aa: CASSLALGEQYF
d_call: TRBD1; j_call: TRBJ2-7; v_call: TRBV7-2; cdr3_aa: CASSPGTDYEQYF
d_call: TRBD1; j_call: TRBJ1-2; v_call: TRBV5-1; cdr3_aa: CASSLSGQQFYGYTF
d_call: .; j_call: TRBJ2-6; v_call: TRBV6-5; cdr3_aa: CASSYRGGAIRANVLTF
d_call: .; j_call: TRBJ2-7; v_call: TRBV21-1; cdr3_aa: CASNGTTLSYEQYF
d_call: TRBD1; j_call: TRBJ1-4; v_call: TRBV28; cdr3_aa: CASSLLSGQLNEKLFF
d_call: TRBD2; j_call: TRBJ2-1; v_call: TRBV11-3; cdr3_aa: CASSSRTGRGGLNEQFF
d_call: TRBD2; j_call: TRBJ2-3; v_call: TRBV5-1; cdr3_aa: CASSPSGPGDTQYF
d_call: .; j_call: TRBJ1-1; v_call: TRBV29-1; cdr3_aa: CSARALDGTEAFF
d_call: .; j_call: TRBJ1-6; v_call: TRBV15; cdr3_aa: CATSSGPWNSPLHF
d_call: .; j_call: TRBJ1-4; v_call: TRBV5-1; cdr3_aa: CASSLDTTNEKLFF
d_call: TRBD2; j_call: TRBJ2-1; v_call: TRBV7-3; cdr3_aa: CASSLTGLAEQFF
d_call: .; j_call: TRBJ2-2; v_call: TRBV3-1; cdr3_aa: CASSGWGQNTGELFF
d_call: TRBD1; j_call: TRBJ1-2; v_call: TRBV7-9; cdr3_aa: CASSPNGQEYGYTF
d_call: .; j_call: TRBJ1-2; v_call: TRBV28; cdr3_aa: CASSPVSTPVYTF
d_call: TRBD1; j_call: TRBJ1-5; v_call: TRBV13; cdr3_aa: CASSPRTGNQPQHF
d_call: TRBD2; j_call: TRBJ2-5; v_call: TRBV5-1; cdr3_aa: CASRSGLATGKETQYF
d_call: TRBD1; j_call: TRBJ2-5; v_call: TRBV4-1; cdr3_aa: CASSQVADREIKETQYF
d_call: .; j_call: TRBJ1-5; v_call: TRBV6-1; cdr3_aa: CASSEAYSNQPQHF
d_call: TRBD1; j_call: TRBJ2-3; v_call: TRBV2; cdr3_aa: CASCWDRGAGDTQYF